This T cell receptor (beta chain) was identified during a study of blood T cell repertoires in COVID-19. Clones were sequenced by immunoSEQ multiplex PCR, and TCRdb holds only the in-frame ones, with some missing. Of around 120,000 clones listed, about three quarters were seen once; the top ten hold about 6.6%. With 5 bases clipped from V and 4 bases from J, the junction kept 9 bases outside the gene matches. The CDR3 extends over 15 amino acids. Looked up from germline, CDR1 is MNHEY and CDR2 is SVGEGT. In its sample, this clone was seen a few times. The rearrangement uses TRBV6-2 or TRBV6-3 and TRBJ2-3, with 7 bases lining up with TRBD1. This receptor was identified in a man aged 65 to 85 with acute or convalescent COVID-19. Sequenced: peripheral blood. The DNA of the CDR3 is TGTGCCAGCAGTCCGACAGGGTTTACGTCAGATACGCAGTATTTT. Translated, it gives CASSPTGFTSDTQYF.